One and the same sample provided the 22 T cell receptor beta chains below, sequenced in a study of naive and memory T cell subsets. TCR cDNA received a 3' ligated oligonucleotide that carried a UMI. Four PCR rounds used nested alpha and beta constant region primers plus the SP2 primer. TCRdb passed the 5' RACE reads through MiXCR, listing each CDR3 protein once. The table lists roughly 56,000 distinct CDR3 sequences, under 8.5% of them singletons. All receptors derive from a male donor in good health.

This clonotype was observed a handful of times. For the CDR3, the DNA is TGCAGCGTTGAAGGGGGGTTTTCCTACGAGCAGTACTTC. This gives the protein CSVEGGFSYEQYF. The J gene is TRBJ2-7, the V gene TRBV29-1, with D perhaps given as TRBD1 or TRBD2 (5 bases each). Germline lookup yields CDR1 SQVTM and CDR2 ANQGSEA. The CDR3 is 13 residues long. V dropped 1 base and J dropped 1 base, with 8 bases sitting between them.

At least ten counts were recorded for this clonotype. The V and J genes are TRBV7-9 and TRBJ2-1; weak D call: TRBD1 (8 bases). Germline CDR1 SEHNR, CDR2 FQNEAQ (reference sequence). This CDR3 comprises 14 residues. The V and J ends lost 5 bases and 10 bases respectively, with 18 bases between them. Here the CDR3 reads CASSQQGGGWEQFF. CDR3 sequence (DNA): TGTGCCAGCAGCCAACAGGGGGGGGGTTGGGAGCAGTTCTTC.

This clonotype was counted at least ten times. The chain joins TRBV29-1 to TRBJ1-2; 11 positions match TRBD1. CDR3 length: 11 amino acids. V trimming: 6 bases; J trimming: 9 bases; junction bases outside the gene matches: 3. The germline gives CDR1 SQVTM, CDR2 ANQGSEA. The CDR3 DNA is TGCAGCGTGGGACAGGGGGTCCGCTACACCTTC. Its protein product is CSVGQGVRYTF.

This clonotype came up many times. Here the CDR3 DNA reads TGCAGTGCTATACCGTACAGGGGCAGTGGGGGTCTGTACGAGCAGTACTTC. This codes for CSAIPYRGSGGLYEQYF. The rearrangement links TRBV20-1 to TRBJ2-7; 7 nucleotides agree with TRBD1. The CDR3 is made up of 17 amino acids. Unmatched junction bases numbered 19, after V lost 4 bases and J lost 4 bases. Germline CDR1 and CDR2: DFQATT and SNEGSKA (reference sequence).

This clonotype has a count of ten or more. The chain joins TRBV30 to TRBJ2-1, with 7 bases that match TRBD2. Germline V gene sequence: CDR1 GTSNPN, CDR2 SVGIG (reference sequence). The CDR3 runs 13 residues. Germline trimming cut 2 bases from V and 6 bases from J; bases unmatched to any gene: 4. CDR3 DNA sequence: TGTGCCTGGAGTTCGGGACTACTCAATGAGCAGTTCTTC. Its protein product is CAWSSGLLNEQFF.

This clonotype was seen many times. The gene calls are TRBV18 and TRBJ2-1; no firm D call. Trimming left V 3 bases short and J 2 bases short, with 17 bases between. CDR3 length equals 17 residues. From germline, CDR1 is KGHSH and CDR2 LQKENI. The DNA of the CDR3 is TGTGCCAGCTCACCCACCACGGGCCAAATCACCTACAATGAGCAGTTCTTC. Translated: CASSPTTGQITYNEQFF.

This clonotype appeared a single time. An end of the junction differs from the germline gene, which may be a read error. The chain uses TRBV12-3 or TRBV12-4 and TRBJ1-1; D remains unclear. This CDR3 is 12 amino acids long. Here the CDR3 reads CASNLGGTEALF. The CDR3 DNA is TGTGCCAGCAACCTGGGAGGCACTGAAGCTTTATTT.

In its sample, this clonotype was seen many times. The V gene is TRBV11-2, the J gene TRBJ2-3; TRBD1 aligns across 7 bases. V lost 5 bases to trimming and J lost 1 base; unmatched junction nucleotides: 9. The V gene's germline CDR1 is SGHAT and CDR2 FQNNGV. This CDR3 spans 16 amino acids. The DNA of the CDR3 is TGTGCCAGCAGCGAAGGGGGCGGGCCGCGCACAGATACGCAGTATTTT. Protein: CASSEGGGPRTDTQYF.

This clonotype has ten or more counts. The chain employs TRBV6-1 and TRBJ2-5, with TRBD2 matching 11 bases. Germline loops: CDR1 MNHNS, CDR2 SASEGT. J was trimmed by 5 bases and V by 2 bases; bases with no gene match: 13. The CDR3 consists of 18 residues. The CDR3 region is CASSESGLAAWSMETQYF. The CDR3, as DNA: TGTGCCAGCAGTGAATCGGGACTAGCGGCATGGAGTATGGAGACCCAGTACTTC.

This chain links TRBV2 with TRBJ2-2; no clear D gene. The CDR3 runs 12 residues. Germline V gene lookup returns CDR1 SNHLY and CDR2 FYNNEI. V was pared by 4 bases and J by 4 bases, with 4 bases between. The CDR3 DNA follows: TGTGCCAGCAGTGCCCTCACCGGGGAGCTGTTTTTT. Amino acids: CASSALTGELFF. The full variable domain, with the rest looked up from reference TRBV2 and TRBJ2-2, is EPEVTQTPSHQVTQMGQEVILRCVPISNHLYFYWYRQILGQKVEFLVSFYNNEISEKSEIFDDQFSVERPDGSNFTLKIRSTKLEDSAMYFCASSALTGELFFGEGSRLTVL.

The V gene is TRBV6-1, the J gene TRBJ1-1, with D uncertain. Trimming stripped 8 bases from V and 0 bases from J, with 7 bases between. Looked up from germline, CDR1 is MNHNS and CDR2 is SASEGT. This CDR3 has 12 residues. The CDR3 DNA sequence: TGTGCCAGCTGGGCCATGAACACTGAAGCTTTCTTT. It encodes CASWAMNTEAFF.

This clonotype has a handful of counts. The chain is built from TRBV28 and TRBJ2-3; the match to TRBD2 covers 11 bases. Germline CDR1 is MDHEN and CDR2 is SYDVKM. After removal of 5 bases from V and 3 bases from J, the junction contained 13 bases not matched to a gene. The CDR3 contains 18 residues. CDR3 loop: CASSLSGPIAGGTDTQYF. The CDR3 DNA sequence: TGTGCCAGCAGTCTCTCTGGCCCAATAGCGGGAGGGACAGATACGCAGTATTTT.

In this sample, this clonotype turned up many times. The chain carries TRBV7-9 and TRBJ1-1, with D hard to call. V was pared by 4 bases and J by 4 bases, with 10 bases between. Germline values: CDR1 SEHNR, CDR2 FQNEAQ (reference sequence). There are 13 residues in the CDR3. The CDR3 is CASSSVLSTEAFF. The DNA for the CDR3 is TGTGCCAGCAGCTCGGTGTTGAGCACTGAAGCTTTCTTT.

In DNA form, the CDR3 reads TGTGCCAGCAGCCCACCTCGGCGGTCCTACAATGAGCAGTTCTTC. Protein sequence: CASSPPRRSYNEQFF. The chain links TRBV14 to TRBJ2-1; no firm D call. The CDR3 contains 15 residues. CDR1 SGHDN and CDR2 FVKESK come from the germline V gene. V was shortened by 4 bases and J by 1 base, with 11 bases between the two germline ends.

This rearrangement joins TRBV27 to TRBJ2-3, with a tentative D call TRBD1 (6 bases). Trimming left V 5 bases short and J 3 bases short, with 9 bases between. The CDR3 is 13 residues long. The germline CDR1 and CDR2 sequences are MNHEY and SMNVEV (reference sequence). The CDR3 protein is CASSARGTDTQYF. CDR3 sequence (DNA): TGTGCCAGCAGTGCGAGGGGGACAGATACGCAGTATTTT.

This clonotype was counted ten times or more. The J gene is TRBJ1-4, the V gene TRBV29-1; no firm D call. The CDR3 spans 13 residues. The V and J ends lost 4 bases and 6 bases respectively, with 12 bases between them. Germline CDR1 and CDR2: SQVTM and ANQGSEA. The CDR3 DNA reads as TGCAGCGTTGTCTGGGTCTTGGATGAAAAACTGTTTTTT. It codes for CSVVWVLDEKLFF. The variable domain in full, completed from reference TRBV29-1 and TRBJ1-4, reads SAVISQKPSRDICQRGTSLTIQCQVDSQVTMMFWYRQQPGQSLTLIATANQGSEATYESGFVIDKFPISRPNLTFSTLTVSNMSPEDSSIYLCSVVWVLDEKLFFGSGTQLSVL.

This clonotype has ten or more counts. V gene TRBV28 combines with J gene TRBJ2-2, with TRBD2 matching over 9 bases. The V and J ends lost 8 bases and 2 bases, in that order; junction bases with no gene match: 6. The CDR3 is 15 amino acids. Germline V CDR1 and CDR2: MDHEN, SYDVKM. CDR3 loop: CASGPTSGNTGELFF. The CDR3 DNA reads TGTGCCAGCGGCCCGACTAGCGGAAACACCGGGGAGCTGTTTTTT.

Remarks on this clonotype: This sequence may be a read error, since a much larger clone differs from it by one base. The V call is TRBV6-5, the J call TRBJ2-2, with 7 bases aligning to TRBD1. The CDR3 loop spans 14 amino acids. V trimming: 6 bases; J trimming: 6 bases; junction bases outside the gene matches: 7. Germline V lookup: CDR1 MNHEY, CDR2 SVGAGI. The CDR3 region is CASRRNRGSGELFF. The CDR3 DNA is TGTGCCAGCAGACGGAACAGGGGCTCCGGGGAGCTGTTTTTT.

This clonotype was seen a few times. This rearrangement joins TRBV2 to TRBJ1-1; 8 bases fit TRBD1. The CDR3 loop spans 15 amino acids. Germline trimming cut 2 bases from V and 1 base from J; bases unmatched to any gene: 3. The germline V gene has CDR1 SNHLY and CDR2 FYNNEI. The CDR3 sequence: CASSEPGGANTEAFF. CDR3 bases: TGTGCCAGCAGTGAACCAGGGGGCGCGAACACTGAAGCTTTCTTT. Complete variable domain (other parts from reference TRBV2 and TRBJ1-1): EPEVTQTPSHQVTQMGQEVILRCVPISNHLYFYWYRQILGQKVEFLVSFYNNEISEKSEIFDDQFSVERPDGSNFTLKIRSTKLEDSAMYFCASSEPGGANTEAFFGQGTRLTVV.

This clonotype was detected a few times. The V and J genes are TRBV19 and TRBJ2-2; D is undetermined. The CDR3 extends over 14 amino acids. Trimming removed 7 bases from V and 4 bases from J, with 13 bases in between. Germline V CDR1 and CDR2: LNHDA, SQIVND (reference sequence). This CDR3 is CASTGVLVTGELFF. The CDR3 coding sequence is TGTGCCAGTACTGGGGTCCTAGTCACCGGGGAGCTGTTTTTT.

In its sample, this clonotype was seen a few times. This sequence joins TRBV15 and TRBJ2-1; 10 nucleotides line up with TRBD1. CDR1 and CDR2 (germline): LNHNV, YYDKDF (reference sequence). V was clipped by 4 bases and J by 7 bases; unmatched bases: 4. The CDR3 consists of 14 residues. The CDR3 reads CATSTDRGLNEQFF. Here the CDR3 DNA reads TGTGCCACCAGCACCGACAGGGGGCTTAATGAGCAGTTCTTC.

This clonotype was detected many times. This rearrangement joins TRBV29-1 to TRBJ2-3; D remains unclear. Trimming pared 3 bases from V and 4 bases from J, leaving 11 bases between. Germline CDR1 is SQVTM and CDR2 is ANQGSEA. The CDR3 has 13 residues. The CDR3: CSVELAGADTQYF. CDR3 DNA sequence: TGCAGCGTTGAGCTCGCCGGCGCAGATACGCAGTATTTT.